The 5 T cell receptor beta chains listed next were all sequenced from one sample in a study of shared clonotypes between healthy human individuals. Repertoires were generated with immunoSEQ multiplex PCR, while TCRdb's copy carries only in-frame clones and drops some. The table includes about 2 million clones, approximately 94% detected once. CD8 cells classed as naive were CD45RO-negative and positively selected for CCR7, excluding terminally differentiated effector memory CD45RA+ cells. The specimen sequenced was naive CD8+ T cells sorted from blood. The receptors come from a man between 18 and 35 years old in good health.

The sample holds one count of this clone. The chain couples TRBV30 to TRBJ2-7; D remains unclear. This CDR3 contains 13 residues. V was trimmed by 0 bases and J by 2 bases, leaving 8 bases between them. From germline, CDR1 is GTSNPN and CDR2 SVGIG (reference sequence). CDR3 bases: TGTGCCTGGAGTGTCCTTTCGGCCTACGAGCAGTACTTC. Translating gives CAWSVLSAYEQYF.

J is TRBJ2-7 and V is TRBV30; 10 bases match TRBD2. Losses at the gene ends were 3 bases for V and 2 bases for J; bases not matched to a gene: 10. The V gene's germline CDR1 is GTSNPN and CDR2 SVGIG (reference sequence). This CDR3 region has 16 residues. In DNA form, the CDR3 reads TGTGCCTGGAGCGCATTCGGACTAGCGGTTCCCTACGAGCAGTACTTC. Amino acids: CAWSAFGLAVPYEQYF. Variable domain in full (rest from reference TRBV30 and TRBJ2-7): SQTIHQWPATLVQPVGSPLSLECTVEGTSNPNLYWYRQAAGRGLQLLFYSVGIGQISSEVPQNLSASRPQDRQFILSSKKLLLSDSGFYLCAWSAFGLAVPYEQYFGPGTRLTVT.

The V call is TRBV14, the J call TRBJ1-2; 9 bases line up with TRBD1. The CDR3 is 15 amino acids. Germline loops: CDR1 SGHDN, CDR2 FVKESK. J lost 10 bases, V lost 1 base, and 10 bases had no gene match. CDR3 amino acids: CASSQGGTGIRVYTF. CDR3 DNA sequence: TGTGCCAGCAGCCAAGGTGGGACAGGGATTCGAGTCTACACCTTC.

The CDR3 coding sequence is TGTGCCAGCAGCTTAGGCGGGACAGCTGGTTCCTACGAGCAGTACTTC. Translation gives CASSLGGTAGSYEQYF. The J gene is TRBJ2-7, the V gene TRBV7-8; D is possibly TRBD1 (7 bases). Germline values: CDR1 SGHVS, CDR2 FQNEAQ. CDR3 length: 16 amino acids. The V and J ends lost 1 base and 1 base respectively, with 14 bases between them.

The rearrangement joins TRBV4-3 to TRBJ2-5; D is perhaps TRBD2 (6 bases). The V end was cut by 1 base, the J end by 4 bases, with 16 bases between. This CDR3 region has 16 residues. The germline gives CDR1 LGHNA, CDR2 YSLEER. Here the CDR3 reads CASSQVFGLSGETQYF. DNA of the CDR3: TGCGCCAGCAGCCAAGTCTTCGGACTATCTGGAGAGACCCAGTACTTC.